This is a list of T cell receptor beta chains from one sample in a study of blood T cell repertoires in COVID-19. The repertoire was sequenced with immunoSEQ multiplex PCR; TCRdb's copy has only in-frame clones and lacks some. Among 100,000 to 150,000 clones, roughly 87% were seen once, and the ten largest hold 25% to 30%. The sample taken for sequencing was peripheral blood. These receptors all come from a woman of 80 years or more with acute or convalescent COVID-19. CDR3s include the opening cysteine and the closing phenylalanine or tryptophan. The size field is filled for only some rows; it gives once, few, many or a size class.

clone_size,v_call,cdr3_aa
-,TRBV10-1,CASGSQDRETQYF
-,TRBV5-4,CASSNDRYQETQYF
-,TRBV7-8,CASSLVLAGGLQETQYF
few,TRBV2,CASSEFAGTNTGELFF
-,TRBV21-1,CASSKVQQVSGANVLTF
few,TRBV27,CASSSPNRYTEAFF
-,TRBV19,CASSLTGGSGTPLHF
-,TRBV5-1,CASSLTDRGSLVTSPLHF
-,TRBV6-5,CASSYPPGGETQYF
-,TRBV28,CASSLRATGNTIYF
-,TRBV19,CASRSAGEWGEKLFF
once,TRBV2,CASSEDRVVLNSPLHF
-,TRBV5-1,CASSLAGWTEAFF
-,TRBV3-1/TRBV3-2,CASSQSLEAFF
-,TRBV25-1,CASSLAGAPTGELFF
-,TRBV11-2,CASSWSSYEQYF
-,TRBV10-3,CAIRQGANQPQHF
-,TRBV15,CATSKPGMSSYEQYF
-,TRBV9,CASSVDPGIGNTIYF
-,TRBV9,CASSHGQGALGGEKLFF
-,TRBV6-2/TRBV6-3,CASSPDRDLPQHF
-,TRBV5-1,CASRIQGDSPLHF
-,TRBV11-1,CASSLPGYEKLFF
-,TRBV5-1,CASSLLPGQGSSVAEAFF
-,TRBV6-1,CASSERGVIKGYTF
-,TRBV11-2,CASSLDSVRDWDTEAFF
-,TRBV2,CASSPGLDEQFF
-,TRBV10-3,CAISELGRGMDGYTF
-,TRBV12-1,CASSSGGPGEVQPQHF
-,TRBV6-6,CASSQRDIQYF
-,TRBV27,CASNNRGTSYNSPLHF
-,TRBV5-5,CASSYDGILMNTEAFF
-,TRBV6-2/TRBV6-3,CASSYMLSEPQHF
-,TRBV4-1,CASSQPRTGETYEQYF
-,TRBV10-3,CAISRNRDRGREGYTF
-,TRBV28,CASSFRGNGNQPQHF
-,TRBV5-5,CASSLGGGTEAFF
-,TRBV18,CASRDNQETQYF
-,TRBV3-1/TRBV3-2,CASSQENGGASPTDTQYF
-,TRBV10-3,CAISSGTVLSGNTIYF
-,TRBV15,CATSRDRTADTQYF
-,TRBV10-2,CASSAQALREAFF
-,TRBV5-1,CASSPGGTGNTIYF
-,TRBV9,CASSVQQGAGETQYF
-,TRBV5-1,CASSIGGLSYEQYF
-,TRBV12-3/TRBV12-4,CASSQTPGELFF
once,TRBV5-6,CASSAAGSSYNSPLHF
few,TRBV4-1,CASSQAGVNTEAFF
-,TRBV6-5,CASNHGGAGKETQYF
-,TRBV5-1,CASSLETPRDEQYF
-,TRBV7-9,CASRRQEEGLGAFF